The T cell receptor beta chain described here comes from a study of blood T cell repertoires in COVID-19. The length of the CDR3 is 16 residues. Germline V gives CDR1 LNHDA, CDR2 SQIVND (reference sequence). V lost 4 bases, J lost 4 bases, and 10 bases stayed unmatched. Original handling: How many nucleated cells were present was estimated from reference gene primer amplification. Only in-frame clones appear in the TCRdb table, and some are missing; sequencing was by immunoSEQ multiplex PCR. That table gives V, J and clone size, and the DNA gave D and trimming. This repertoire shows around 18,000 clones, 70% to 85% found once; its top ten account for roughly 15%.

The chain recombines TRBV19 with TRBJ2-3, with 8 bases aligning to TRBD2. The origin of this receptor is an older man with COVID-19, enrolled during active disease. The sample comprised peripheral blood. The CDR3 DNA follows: TGTGCCAGTAGTACCCTAGCGGGTGCGGGTCCAGATACGCAGTATTTT. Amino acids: CASSTLAGAGPDTQYF.